This T cell receptor (beta chain) was recovered during a study of cytomegalovirus exposure and HLA in healthy donors. PCR amplification relied on 60 Vbeta primers (plus 13 Jbeta primers). The data were produced by immunoSEQ multiplex PCR, yet TCRdb's version contains in-frame clones alone and is incomplete. This table holds about 53,000 clones. After removal of 8 bases from V and 2 bases from J, the junction contained 3 bases not matched to a gene. CDR1 and CDR2 (germline): SGHNT, YENEEA. The CDR3 consists of 13 residues. The V gene is TRBV11-3, the J gene TRBJ1-3, with TRBD1 identical over 7 bases. The specimen sequenced was PBMCs. The TCR comes from a woman aged 18 to 35 in good health and CMV-seronegative. CDR3 coding DNA: TGTGCCAGCTCGACAGGGACTGGAAACACCATATATTTT. Its translation: CASSTGTGNTIYF.